This TCR beta chain originates from a study of T-cell reconstitution after alpha-beta-depleted transplantation in children. Study results and limitations: High day-60 TCRbeta diversity in some patients came from surviving recipient T cells and thymic progenitors. Expanded clones from the graft, numbering several hundred, reportedly supplied alpha-beta T cells about two months after transplant. The authors attributed T-cell counts and diversity one year after transplant mostly to newly produced T cells.

Germline V gene lookup returns CDR1 SGHTA and CDR2 FQGTGA. Trimming pared 1 base from V and 2 bases from J, leaving 15 bases between. The length of the CDR3 is 16 residues. For TCRbeta, the library was prepared with unique molecular identifiers. TCRdb reanalysed the PCR reads using MiXCR and keeps one entry per CDR3 protein. The data show some 550,000 distinct CDR3 sequences, roughly 24% seen once. Comment on this clonotype: Its antigen remains unidentified.

The TCR originated in a boy in the first two years of life who had a stem cell transplant for acute myeloid leukemia, so the T cells may come from the graft donor. The starting material was PBMCs, mostly from graft donor cells, obtained 360 days after TCRalphabeta/CD19-depleted stem cell transplant. The V call is TRBV7-3, the J call TRBJ2-7; D assignment may be TRBD1 or TRBD2 (5 bases each). CDR3 in DNA: TGTGCCAGCAGCTTAATTGCCGGGGCCCGTCCCTACGAGCAGTACTTC. Its translation is CASSLIAGARPYEQYF.